One sample yielded the 5 T cell receptor beta chains listed below, sequenced in a study of CD8 T cells in Susac syndrome. Random hexamers were used to reverse transcribe an amount of roughly 0.5 to 1 ug RNA. TCRdb analysed the immunoSEQ multiplex PCR reads with MiXCR anew, one entry per CDR3 protein. The data contain 100,000 to 150,000 distinct CDR3 sequences, 80% to 85% of them singletons. The sequenced sample was CD8+ T cells from PBMCs. The origin of the receptors is a human donor with multiple sclerosis.

On this clonotype: Its ends do not fully match the called genes, so a read error is possible. V and J are TRBV3-1 and TRBJ2-2; either TRBD1 or TRBD2 may fit D (5 bases each). The CDR3 is made up of 18 amino acids. From germline, CDR1 is LGHDT and CDR2 YNNKEL (reference sequence). CDR3 nucleotide sequence: TGCGCCAGCAGCCCGACTAACCGGGACGTCGCGAACACCGGGGTGCTGTTTTTT. Amino acid sequence: CASSPTNRDVANTGVLFF.

The chain combines TRBV2 with TRBJ2-7; D not resolved. The V and J ends lost 3 bases and 6 bases respectively, with 6 bases between them. The CDR3 loop spans 11 amino acids. The V gene's germline CDR1 is SNHLY and CDR2 FYNNEI. The CDR3 nucleotides read TGTGCCAGCAGTGATATCCGCGAGCAGTACGTC. Protein: CASSDIREQYV.

The rearrangement uses TRBV5-8 and TRBJ2-7, with D hard to call. The V gene's germline CDR1 is SGHTS and CDR2 YDEGEE. Trimming took off 5 bases at V and 3 bases at J, with 3 bases between the two ends. The CDR3 length is 10 residues. CDR3 region: CASSIYEQYV. For the CDR3, the DNA is TGTGCCAGCAGTATCTACGAGCAGTACGTC.

This chain connects TRBV29-1 to TRBJ2-2; tentatively, D is TRBD1 (6 bases). V lost 5 bases and J 7 bases, leaving 8 bases between the germline ends. There are 11 residues in the CDR3. CDR1 and CDR2 (germline): SQVTM, ANQGSEA. DNA for the CDR3: TGCAGCGTTAGGACAGACGGGGAGCTGTTTTTT. It codes for CSVRTDGELFF.

V and J are TRBV12-3 or TRBV12-4 and TRBJ2-7; a weak D match, TRBD1 (5 bases). Trimming cost V 4 bases and J 6 bases, with 10 bases left between them. The CDR3 loop spans 12 amino acids. CDR3 DNA sequence: TGTGCCAGCAGTTCCCACAGGCCCGAGCAGTACTTC. It translates to CASSSHRPEQYF.